The entry that follows covers one T cell receptor (beta chain) sequence. The protocol was immunoSEQ multiplex PCR, while the TCRdb copy is restricted to in-frame clones and leaves out a portion. The sample has 200,000 to 300,000 clones; 87% are singletons. Germline lookup yields CDR1 LGHNT and CDR2 FRNRAP. V dropped 6 bases and J dropped 6; count of bases not matched to a gene: 7. There are 13 residues in the CDR3. This entry is derived from a study of blood T cell repertoires in COVID-19. In the study overall: Nucleic acid was either cDNA or gDNA, and it came from T cells, B-cell-depleted T cells, or PBMCs.

Sequenced: peripheral blood. The source is a man in his sixties who had recovered from COVID-19. The chain uses TRBV12-5 and TRBJ1-2; 7 nucleotides align to TRBD1. The CDR3 region has the DNA TGTGCTAGTGGCAAAGGGGGCGTCGATGGCTACACCTTC. Translation: CASGKGGVDGYTF.